The rows below give T cell receptor beta chains drawn from one sample of a study of blood T cell repertoires in COVID-19. Clones were read by immunoSEQ multiplex PCR, and TCRdb kept only the in-frame ones, dropping some. The data contain approximately 200,000 clones, about 84% of them seen just once; the ten biggest clones take up around 8.6%. The sequenced material came from PBMCs or T cells enriched from blood (not recorded which). These receptors were obtained from a woman aged 30 to 39 who had recovered from COVID-19. Each CDR3 is given with its conserved first and last residue. The D gene is left open where the match is weak. A row's size may be missing; if present it is once, few, many or a size class.

clone_size,j_call,v_call,d_call,cdr3_aa,cdr3_nt
NA,TRBJ1-3,TRBV29-1,NA,CSVTSPTDSGNTIYF,TGCAGCGTTACTAGCCCGACAGACTCTGGAAACACCATATATTTT
NA,TRBJ2-7,TRBV5-1,NA,CASSLEGGTYEQYF,TGCGCCAGCAGCTTGGAGGGAGGAACCTACGAGCAGTACTTC
few,TRBJ2-2,TRBV28,NA,CASSGPDIRNTGELFF,TGTGCCAGCAGCGGTCCGGACATCAGGAACACCGGGGAGCTGTTTTTT
NA,TRBJ1-3,TRBV11-2,NA,CASSSPEPAGNTIYF,TGTGCCAGCAGCTCGCCCGAGCCGGCTGGAAACACCATATATTTT
NA,TRBJ2-7,TRBV5-4,NA,CASSPRGGEQYF,TGTGCCAGCAGCCCGAGGGGAGGAGAGCAGTACTTC
NA,TRBJ2-2,TRBV19,TRBD2,CASSIVASGGGESGELFF,TGTGCCAGTAGTATAGTTGCGTCTGGGGGAGGGGAGAGCGGGGAGCTGTTTTTT
NA,TRBJ2-7,TRBV4-2,NA,CASSQDNRGSYEQYF,TGTGCCAGCAGCCAAGATAACAGAGGGTCCTACGAGCAGTACTTC
NA,TRBJ2-6,TRBV28,NA,CASSFSGRGKSGANVLTF,TGTGCCAGCAGTTTTTCTGGCAGGGGTAAATCTGGGGCCAACGTCCTGACTTTC
NA,TRBJ1-6,TRBV2,NA,CASNVQGNNSPLHF,TGTGCCAGCAACGTACAGGGAAATAATTCACCCCTCCACTTT
NA,TRBJ2-5,TRBV7-8,TRBD1,CASSSRIDDRDRRTQYF,TGTGCCAGCAGTTCGCGGATCGACGACAGGGACAGGAGGACCCAGTACTTC
NA,TRBJ2-7,TRBV5-6,NA,CASSSAQGEEQYF,TGTGCCAGCAGTAGTGCTCAGGGCGAGGAGCAGTACTTC
NA,TRBJ1-1,TRBV4-1,NA,CASSQEGRNTEAFF,TGCGCCAGCAGCCAAGAAGGGAGGAACACTGAAGCTTTCTTT
once,TRBJ2-5,TRBV4-1,TRBD2,CASSQEVAGVLETQYF,TGCGCCAGCAGCCAAGAGGTAGCGGGAGTCCTGGAGACCCAGTACTTC
NA,TRBJ1-2,TRBV3-1/TRBV3-2,TRBD1,CASRPRGPGYGYTF,TGTGCCAGCAGGCCCAGGGGGCCAGGCTATGGCTACACCTTC
NA,TRBJ2-1,TRBV5-4,TRBD1,CASSLTGGAVYNEQFF,TGTGCCAGCAGCTTAACAGGGGGCGCGGTATACAATGAGCAGTTCTTC
NA,TRBJ1-2,TRBV7-8,TRBD1,CASSATGRRNYGYTF,TGTGCCAGCAGCGCGACAGGGCGTAGGAACTATGGCTACACCTTC
NA,TRBJ1-1,TRBV19,TRBD1,CASSPGGTGRTEAFF,TGTGCCAGTAGTCCCGGGGGGACAGGTCGCACTGAAGCTTTCTTT
once,TRBJ2-1,TRBV21-1,NA,CASTEASGRMNYNEQFF,TGTGCCAGCACGGAGGCTAGCGGGAGGATGAACTACAATGAGCAGTTCTTC
NA,TRBJ2-1,TRBV29-1,NA,CSVNPGYFEQFF,TGCAGCGTGAACCCCGGGTATTTTGAGCAGTTCTTC
few,TRBJ1-2,TRBV27,TRBD1,CASSLSGTGRGYTF,TGTGCCAGCAGTTTATCAGGGACAGGGAGGGGCTACACCTTC
NA,TRBJ1-1,TRBV3-1/TRBV3-2,TRBD1,CASSPGQWTEAFF,TGTGCCAGCAGCCCGGGACAGTGGACTGAAGCTTTCTTT
NA,TRBJ1-6,TRBV14,NA,CASSQVGGARSPLHF,TGTGCCAGCAGCCAAGTAGGGGGGGCCAGGTCACCCCTCCACTTT
NA,TRBJ2-1,TRBV5-4,TRBD2,CASTTPSGQNYEQFF,TGTGCCAGCACAACACCTAGCGGCCAGAACTATGAGCAGTTCTTC
NA,TRBJ2-2,TRBV5-6,TRBD2,CASSVPSGTVRTGELFF,TGTGCCAGCAGCGTGCCTAGCGGGACGGTCAGGACCGGGGAGCTGTTTTTT
few,TRBJ2-7,TRBV28,NA,CASNRGKRRGEQYF,TGTGCCAGCAACAGGGGAAAGCGGCGGGGCGAGCAGTACTTC
NA,TRBJ1-5,TRBV10-3,TRBD1,CAISEKDRDQPQHF,TGTGCCATCAGTGAGAAGGACAGGGATCAGCCCCAGCATTTT
NA,TRBJ2-3,TRBV28,NA,CASSFIAETDTQYF,TGTGCCAGCAGTTTTATCGCAGAAACAGATACGCAGTATTTT
once,TRBJ2-5,TRBV30,NA,CAWSRSQETQYF,TGTGCCTGGAGTAGGAGTCAAGAGACCCAGTACTTC
NA,TRBJ2-1,TRBV28,NA,CAGSGRNEQFF,TGTGCCGGAAGCGGTAGGAATGAGCAGTTCTTC
NA,TRBJ2-7,TRBV7-9,TRBD1,CASSLTGALAYEQYF,TGTGCCAGCAGCCTGACAGGGGCGCTAGCCTACGAGCAGTACTTC
NA,TRBJ2-2,TRBV24-1,NA,CATSDLGGAGELFF,TGTGCCACCAGTGATTTAGGGGGGGCCGGGGAGCTGTTTTTT
few,TRBJ1-1,TRBV6-5,NA,CASSYSVLGSTEAFF,TGTGCCAGCAGTTACTCCGTACTAGGTAGCACTGAAGCTTTCTTT
NA,TRBJ1-4,TRBV27,TRBD1,CASSSPRRGSNEKLFF,TGTGCCAGCAGTTCCCCACGCAGGGGGTCTAATGAAAAACTGTTTTTT
once,TRBJ2-5,TRBV18,NA,CASSARPGGGETQYF,TGTGCCAGCTCAGCACGCCCGGGGGGCGGAGAGACCCAGTACTTC
NA,TRBJ1-4,TRBV19,NA,CASSMSYGEKLFF,TGTGCCAGTAGTATGAGTTATGGTGAAAAACTGTTTTTT
NA,TRBJ2-1,TRBV11-2,NA,CASSPARLVYNEQFF,TGTGCCAGCAGCCCCGCGAGACTAGTCTACAATGAGCAGTTCTTC
few,TRBJ2-3,TRBV19,NA,CASNQGQNTDTQYF,TGTGCCAGTAACCAAGGACAGAACACAGATACGCAGTATTTT
NA,TRBJ2-2,TRBV3-1/TRBV3-2,TRBD2,CASTRLAGGYTGELFF,TGTGCCAGCACGAGACTAGCGGGAGGGTACACCGGGGAGCTGTTTTTT
NA,TRBJ2-5,TRBV2,TRBD2,CASSEASGRAETQYF,TGTGCCAGCAGTGAAGCCAGCGGGAGGGCAGAGACCCAGTACTTC
NA,TRBJ1-2,TRBV30,NA,CAWRGLSRGYTF,TGTGCCTGGAGGGGACTCTCCCGGGGCTACACCTTC
NA,TRBJ2-7,TRBV3-1/TRBV3-2,TRBD2,CASSRTSGSYEQYF,TGTGCCAGCAGCCGGACTAGCGGATCCTACGAGCAGTACTTC
NA,TRBJ1-1,TRBV5-4,NA,CASSFFEPGTEAFF,TGTGCCAGCAGCTTTTTCGAACCGGGCACTGAAGCTTTCTTT
NA,TRBJ2-5,TRBV5-1,NA,CASSTQDSRETQYF,TGCGCCAGCAGTACCCAGGACTCGCGGGAGACCCAGTACTTC
NA,TRBJ1-1,TRBV2,NA,CASRRGENTEAFF,TGTGCCAGCCGCAGGGGAGAGAACACTGAAGCTTTCTTT
NA,TRBJ2-1,TRBV12-2,NA,CASRLAQGRGLVNEQFF,TGTGCAAGTCGCTTAGCGCAAGGCAGGGGGCTTGTCAATGAGCAGTTCTTC
NA,TRBJ2-1,TRBV5-1,TRBD2,CASSFTSGRAVDEQFF,TGCGCCAGCAGCTTTACCAGCGGGAGGGCCGTGGATGAGCAGTTCTTC
once,TRBJ2-2,TRBV12-3/TRBV12-4,NA,CASRAATGELFF,TGTGCCAGCAGAGCTGCCACCGGGGAGCTGTTTTTT
NA,TRBJ2-3,TRBV7-9,NA,CASSLAGQGTDTQYF,TGTGCCAGCAGCTTAGCGGGGCAGGGGACAGATACGCAGTATTTT
few,TRBJ1-2,TRBV11-1,TRBD1,CASSPVPGQGAYGYTF,TGTGCCAGCAGCCCCGTCCCGGGACAGGGGGCGTATGGCTACACCTTC
once,TRBJ2-2,TRBV30,TRBD1,CAWQGQMNTGELFF,TGTGCTTGGCAGGGACAGATGAACACCGGGGAGCTGTTTTTT
NA,TRBJ2-2,TRBV5-1,NA,CASSLSGDARELFF,TGCGCCAGCAGCTTGTCGGGGGACGCGCGGGAGCTGTTTTTT
once,TRBJ2-3,TRBV29-1,TRBD2,CSVAGTGALWTSGRITDTQYF,TGCAGCGTTGCGGGGACAGGGGCCCTCTGGACTAGCGGGAGAATAACAGATACGCAGTATTTT
NA,TRBJ1-5,TRBV6-1,NA,CASSESVRGSNQPQHF,TGTGCCAGCAGTGAATCTGTCAGGGGTAGCAATCAGCCCCAGCATTTT
once,TRBJ2-1,TRBV5-8,TRBD1,CASSLQGQGLYNEQFF,TGTGCCAGCAGCTTGCAGGGACAGGGGCTCTACAATGAGCAGTTCTTC
NA,TRBJ2-6,TRBV3-1/TRBV3-2,TRBD1,CASTPGQTSGANVLTF,TGTGCCAGCACCCCGGGACAGACCTCTGGGGCCAACGTCCTGACTTTC
NA,TRBJ1-1,TRBV29-1,TRBD1,CSVGVDRGRRGEAFF,TGCAGCGTTGGGGTTGACAGGGGACGCCGCGGTGAAGCTTTCTTT
NA,TRBJ1-3,TRBV6-5,TRBD1,CASSQTGGSGNTIYF,TGTGCCAGCAGCCAGACAGGGGGCTCTGGAAACACCATATATTTT
NA,TRBJ2-7,TRBV7-9,TRBD1,CASSYPRDRISYEQYF,TGTGCCAGCAGCTACCCACGGGACAGGATCTCCTACGAGCAGTACTTC